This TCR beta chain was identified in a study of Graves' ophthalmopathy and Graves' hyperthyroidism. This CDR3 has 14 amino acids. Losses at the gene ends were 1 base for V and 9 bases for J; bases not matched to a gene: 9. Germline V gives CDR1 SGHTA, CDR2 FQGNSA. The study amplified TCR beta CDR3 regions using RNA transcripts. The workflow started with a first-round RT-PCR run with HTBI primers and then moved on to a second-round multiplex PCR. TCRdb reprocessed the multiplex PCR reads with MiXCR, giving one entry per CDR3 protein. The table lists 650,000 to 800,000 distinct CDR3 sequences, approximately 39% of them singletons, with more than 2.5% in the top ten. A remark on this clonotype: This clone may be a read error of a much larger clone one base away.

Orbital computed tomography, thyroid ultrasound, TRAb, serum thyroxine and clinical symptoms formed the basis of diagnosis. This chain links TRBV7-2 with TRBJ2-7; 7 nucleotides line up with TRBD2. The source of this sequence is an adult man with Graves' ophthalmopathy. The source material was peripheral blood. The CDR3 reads CASSLVLGTGGQYF. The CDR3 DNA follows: TGTGCCAGCAGCTTAGTTCTCGGGACGGGGGGGCAGTACTTC.